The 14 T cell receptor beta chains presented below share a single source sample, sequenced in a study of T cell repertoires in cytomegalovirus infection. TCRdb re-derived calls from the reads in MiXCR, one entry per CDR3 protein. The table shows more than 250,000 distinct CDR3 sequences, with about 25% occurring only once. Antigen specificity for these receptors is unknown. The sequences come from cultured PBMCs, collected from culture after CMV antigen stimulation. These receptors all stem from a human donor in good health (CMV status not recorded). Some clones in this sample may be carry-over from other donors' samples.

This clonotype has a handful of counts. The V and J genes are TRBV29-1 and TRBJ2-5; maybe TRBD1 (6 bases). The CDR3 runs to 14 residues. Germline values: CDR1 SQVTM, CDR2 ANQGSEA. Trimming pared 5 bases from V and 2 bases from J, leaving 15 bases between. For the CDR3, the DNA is TGCAGCGTTTCCCCGTGGACAGCTCAAGAGACCCAGTACTTC. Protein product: CSVSPWTAQETQYF.

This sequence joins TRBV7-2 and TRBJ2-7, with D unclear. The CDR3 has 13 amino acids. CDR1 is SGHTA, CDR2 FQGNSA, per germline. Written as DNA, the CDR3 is TGTGCCAGCAGCGGGGTCATATCCTCCGAGCAGTACGTC. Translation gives CASSGVISSEQYV.

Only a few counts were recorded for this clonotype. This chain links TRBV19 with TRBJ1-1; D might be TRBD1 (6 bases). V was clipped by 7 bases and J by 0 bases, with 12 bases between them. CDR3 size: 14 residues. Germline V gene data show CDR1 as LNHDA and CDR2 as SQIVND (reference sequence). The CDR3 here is CASTAGQMNTEAFF. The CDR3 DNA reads TGTGCCAGTACCGCCGGACAGATGAACACTGAAGCTTTCTTT. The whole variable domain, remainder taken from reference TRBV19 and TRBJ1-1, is DGGITQSPKYLFRKEGQNVTLSCEQNLNHDAMYWYRQDPGQGLRLIYYSQIVNDFQKGDIAEGYSVSREKKESFPLTVTSAQKNPTAFYLCASTAGQMNTEAFFGQGTRLTVV.

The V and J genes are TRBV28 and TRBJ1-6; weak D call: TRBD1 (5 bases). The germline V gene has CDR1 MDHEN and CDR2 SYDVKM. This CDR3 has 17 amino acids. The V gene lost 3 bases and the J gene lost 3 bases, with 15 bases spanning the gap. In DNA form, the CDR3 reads TGTGCCAGCAGTTTCGTTCAGGGAGATCGCTATAATTCACCCCTCCACTTT. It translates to CASSFVQGDRYNSPLHF.

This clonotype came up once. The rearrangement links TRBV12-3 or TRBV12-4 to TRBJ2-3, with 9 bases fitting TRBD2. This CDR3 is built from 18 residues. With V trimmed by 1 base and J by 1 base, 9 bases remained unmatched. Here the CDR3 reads CASSLGSGRGDGTDTQYF. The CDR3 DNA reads TGTGCCAGCAGTTTAGGTAGCGGGAGAGGAGATGGCACAGATACGCAGTATTTT.

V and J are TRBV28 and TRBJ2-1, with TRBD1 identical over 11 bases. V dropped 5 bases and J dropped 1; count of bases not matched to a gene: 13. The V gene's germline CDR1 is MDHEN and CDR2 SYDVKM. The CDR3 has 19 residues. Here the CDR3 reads CASSLDRGREAGSYNEQFF. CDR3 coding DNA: TGTGCCAGCAGTCTGGACAGGGGGCGCGAAGCGGGGTCCTACAATGAGCAGTTCTTC.

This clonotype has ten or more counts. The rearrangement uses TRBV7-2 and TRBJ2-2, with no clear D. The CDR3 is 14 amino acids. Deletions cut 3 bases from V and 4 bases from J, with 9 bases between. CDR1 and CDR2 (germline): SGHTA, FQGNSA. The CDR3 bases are TGTGCCAGCAGCTTCCCGGAATTCACCGGGGAGCTGTTTTTT. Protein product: CASSFPEFTGELFF.

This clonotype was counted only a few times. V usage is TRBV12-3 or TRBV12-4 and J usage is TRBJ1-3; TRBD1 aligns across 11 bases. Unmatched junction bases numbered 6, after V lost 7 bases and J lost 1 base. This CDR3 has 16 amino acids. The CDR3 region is CASTKGQGVSGNTIYF. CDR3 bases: TGTGCCAGCACCAAGGGACAGGGGGTGTCTGGAAACACCATATATTTT.

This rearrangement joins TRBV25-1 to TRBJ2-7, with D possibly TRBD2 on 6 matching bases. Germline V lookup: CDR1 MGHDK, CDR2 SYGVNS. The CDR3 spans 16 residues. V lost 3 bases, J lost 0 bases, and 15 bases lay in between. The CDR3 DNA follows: TGTGCCAGCAGTGACTCCCCGGGACTGAGCTCCTACGAGCAGTACTTC. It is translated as CASSDSPGLSSYEQYF.

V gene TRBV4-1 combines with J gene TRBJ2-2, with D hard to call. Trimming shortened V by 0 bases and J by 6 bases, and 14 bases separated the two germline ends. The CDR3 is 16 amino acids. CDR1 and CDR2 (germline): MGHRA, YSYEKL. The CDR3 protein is CASSQEGRTNAGELFF. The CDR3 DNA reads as TGCGCCAGCAGCCAAGAAGGGCGAACAAACGCCGGGGAGCTGTTTTTT.

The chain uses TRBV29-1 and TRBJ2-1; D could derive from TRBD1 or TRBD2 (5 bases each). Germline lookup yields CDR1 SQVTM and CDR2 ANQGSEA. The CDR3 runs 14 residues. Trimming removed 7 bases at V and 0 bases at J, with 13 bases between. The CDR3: CSEGSLGSYNEQFF. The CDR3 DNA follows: TGCAGCGAGGGGTCACTAGGCTCCTACAATGAGCAGTTCTTC.

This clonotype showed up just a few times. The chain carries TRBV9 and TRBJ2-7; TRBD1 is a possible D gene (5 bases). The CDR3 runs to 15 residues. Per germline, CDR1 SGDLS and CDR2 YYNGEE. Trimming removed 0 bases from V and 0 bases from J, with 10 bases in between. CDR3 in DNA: TGTGCCAGCAGCGTAGAAGGGGCGCACTCCTACGAGCAGTACTTC. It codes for CASSVEGAHSYEQYF.

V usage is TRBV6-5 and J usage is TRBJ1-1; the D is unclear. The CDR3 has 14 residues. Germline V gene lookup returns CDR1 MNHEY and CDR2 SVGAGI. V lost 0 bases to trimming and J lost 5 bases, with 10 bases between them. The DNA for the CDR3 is TGTGCCAGCAGTTACTCGAGCCCGGGGACTGAAGCTTTCTTT. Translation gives CASSYSSPGTEAFF.

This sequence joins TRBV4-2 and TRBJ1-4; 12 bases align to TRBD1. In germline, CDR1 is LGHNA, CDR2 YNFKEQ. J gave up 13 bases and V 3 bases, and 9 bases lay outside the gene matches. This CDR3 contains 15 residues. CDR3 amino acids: CASSQMGQGASLLFF. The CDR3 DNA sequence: TGTGCCAGCAGCCAGATGGGACAGGGGGCCTCATTACTGTTTTTT.